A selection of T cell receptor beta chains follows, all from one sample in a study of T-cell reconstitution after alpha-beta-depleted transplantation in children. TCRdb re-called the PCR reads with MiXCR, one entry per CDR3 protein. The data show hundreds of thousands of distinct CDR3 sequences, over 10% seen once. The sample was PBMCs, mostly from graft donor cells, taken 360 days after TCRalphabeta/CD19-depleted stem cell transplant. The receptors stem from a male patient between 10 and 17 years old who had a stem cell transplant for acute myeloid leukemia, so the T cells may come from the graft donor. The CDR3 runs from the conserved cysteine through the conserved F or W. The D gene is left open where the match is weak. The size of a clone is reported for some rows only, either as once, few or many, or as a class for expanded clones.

TGTGCCATCAACCTAGCGGGACCCTACAATGAGCAGTTCTTC | CAINLAGPYNEQFF | few | TRBJ2-1 | TRBD2 | TRBV10-3
TGTGCCAGCAGTTCCACGTTGCTAGCGGGGCATGAGCAGTTCTTC | CASSSTLLAGHEQFF | NA | TRBJ2-1 | TRBD2 | TRBV12-3/TRBV12-4
TGTGCCAGCAGCTTAGTGGCAGGGCCCCTGAATGAAAAACTGTTTTTT | CASSLVAGPLNEKLFF | few | TRBJ1-4 | NA | TRBV7-2
TGTGCCAGCAGCCCGGCCGGGACAAAGACTGAAGCTTTCTTT | CASSPAGTKTEAFF | many | TRBJ1-1 | NA | TRBV28
TGTGCCAGCAGTTTCCAGGGAGGCGATTCACCCCTCCACTTT | CASSFQGGDSPLHF | few | TRBJ1-6 | NA | TRBV12-3/TRBV12-4
TGTGCCAGCACCTATCTAACCGGTCATTCCGAGCAGTACTTC | CASTYLTGHSEQYF | NA | TRBJ2-7 | NA | TRBV6-2/TRBV6-3
TGCAGTGCTAGAGATCGGGGGGCCCACACTGAAGCTTTCTTT | CSARDRGAHTEAFF | NA | TRBJ1-1 | NA | TRBV20-1
TGCGCCAGCAGCACGGAGACTAGCGGGAGAAACACCGGGGAGCTGTTTTTT | CASSTETSGRNTGELFF | NA | TRBJ2-2 | TRBD2 | TRBV5-1
TGCGCCAGCAGCCAGACCAGACTGTATTCCTACGAGCAGTACTTC | CASSQTRLYSYEQYF | many | TRBJ2-7 | NA | TRBV4-3
TGCAGCGTTGCGGGACAGGGCCCTAACTATGGCTACACCTTC | CSVAGQGPNYGYTF | NA | TRBJ1-2 | TRBD1 | TRBV29-1
TGTGCCATCAGTGCCGTCACAGATACGCAGTATTTT | CAISAVTDTQYF | few | TRBJ2-3 | NA | TRBV10-3
TGTGCCATCTCCCAGTCTCTCTCTGGAAACACCATATATTTT | CAISQSLSGNTIYF | NA | TRBJ1-3 | NA | TRBV10-3
TGTGCCAGTAGCCGACGGGAGGGCCCGACAGATACGCAGTATTTT | CASSRREGPTDTQYF | few | TRBJ2-3 | TRBD2 | TRBV19
TGCAGCGTTGAGGCAGGGGGGCCCTACGAGCAGTACTTC | CSVEAGGPYEQYF | few | TRBJ2-7 | NA | TRBV29-1